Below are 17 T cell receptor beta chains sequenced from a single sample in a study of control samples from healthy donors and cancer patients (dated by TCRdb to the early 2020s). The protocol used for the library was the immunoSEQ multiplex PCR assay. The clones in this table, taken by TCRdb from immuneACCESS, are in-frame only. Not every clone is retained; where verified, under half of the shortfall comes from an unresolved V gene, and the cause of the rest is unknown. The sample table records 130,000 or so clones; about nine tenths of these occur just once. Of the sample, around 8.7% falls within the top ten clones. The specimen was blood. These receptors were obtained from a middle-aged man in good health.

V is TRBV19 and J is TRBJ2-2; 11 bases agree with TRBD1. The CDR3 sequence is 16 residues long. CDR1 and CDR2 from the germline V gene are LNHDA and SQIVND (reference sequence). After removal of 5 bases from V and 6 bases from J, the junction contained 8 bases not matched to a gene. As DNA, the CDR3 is TGTGCCAGTAGTCTGGGAGGGACAGGGGGTTCCGGGGAGCTGTTTTTT. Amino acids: CASSLGGTGGSGELFF.

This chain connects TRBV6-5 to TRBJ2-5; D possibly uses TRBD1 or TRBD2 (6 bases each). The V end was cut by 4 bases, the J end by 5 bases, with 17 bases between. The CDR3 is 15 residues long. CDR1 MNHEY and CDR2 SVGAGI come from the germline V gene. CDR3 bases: TGTGCCAGCAGTTGGAGGTCGGGGGCCGGGGAGACCCAGTACTTC. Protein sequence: CASSWRSGAGETQYF.

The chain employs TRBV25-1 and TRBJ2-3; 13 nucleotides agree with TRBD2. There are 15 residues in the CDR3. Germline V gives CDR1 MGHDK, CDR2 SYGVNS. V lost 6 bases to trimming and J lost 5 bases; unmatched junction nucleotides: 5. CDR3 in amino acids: CASRKRTSGGDTQYF. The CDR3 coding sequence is TGTGCCAGCAGGAAGAGGACTAGCGGGGGAGATACGCAGTATTTT.

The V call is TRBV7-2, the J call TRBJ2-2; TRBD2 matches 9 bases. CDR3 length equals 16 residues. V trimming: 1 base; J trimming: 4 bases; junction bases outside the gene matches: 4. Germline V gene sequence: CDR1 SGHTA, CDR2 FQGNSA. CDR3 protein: CASSLGLAGITGELFF. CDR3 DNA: TGTGCCAGCAGCTTAGGTCTAGCGGGGATCACCGGGGAGCTGTTTTTT.

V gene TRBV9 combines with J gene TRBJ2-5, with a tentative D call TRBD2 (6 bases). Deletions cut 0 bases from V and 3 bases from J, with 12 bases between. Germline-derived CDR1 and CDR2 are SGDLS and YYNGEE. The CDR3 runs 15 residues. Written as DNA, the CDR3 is TGTGCCAGCAGCGTAGTGGGGGGTTCGGAAGAGACCCAGTACTTC. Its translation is CASSVVGGSEETQYF. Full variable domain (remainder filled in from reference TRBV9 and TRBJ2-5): DSGVTQTPKHLITATGQRVTLRCSPRSGDLSVYWYQQSLDQGLQFLIQYYNGEERAKGNILERFSAQQFPDLHSELNLSSLELGDSALYFCASSVVGGSEETQYFGPGTRLLVL.

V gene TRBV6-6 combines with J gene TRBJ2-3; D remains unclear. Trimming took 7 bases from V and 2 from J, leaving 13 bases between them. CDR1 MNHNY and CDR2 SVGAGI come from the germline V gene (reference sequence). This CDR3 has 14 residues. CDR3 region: CASITRGVTDTQYF. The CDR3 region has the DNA TGTGCCAGCATAACTCGTGGGGTCACAGATACGCAGTATTTT.

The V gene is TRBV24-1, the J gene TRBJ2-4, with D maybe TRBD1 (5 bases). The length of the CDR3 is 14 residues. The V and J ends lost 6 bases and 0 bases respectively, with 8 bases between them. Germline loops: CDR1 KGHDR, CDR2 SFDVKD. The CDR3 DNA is TGTGCCACCAGTAAGGGGTTAGCCAAAAACATTCAGTACTTC. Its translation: CATSKGLAKNIQYF.

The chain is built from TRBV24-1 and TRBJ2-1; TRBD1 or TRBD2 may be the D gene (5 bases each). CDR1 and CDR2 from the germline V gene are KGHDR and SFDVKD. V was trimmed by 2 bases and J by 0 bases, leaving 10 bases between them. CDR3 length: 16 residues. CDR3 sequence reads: CATSDSQGRSYNEQFF. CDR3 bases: TGTGCCACCAGTGATTCTCAGGGACGCTCCTACAATGAGCAGTTCTTC.

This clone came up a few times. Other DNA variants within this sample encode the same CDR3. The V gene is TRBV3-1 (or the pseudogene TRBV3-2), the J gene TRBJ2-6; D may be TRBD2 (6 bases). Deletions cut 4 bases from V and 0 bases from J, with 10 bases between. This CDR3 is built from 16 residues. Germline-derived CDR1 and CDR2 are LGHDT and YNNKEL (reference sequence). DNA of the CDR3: TGTGCCAGCAGCCCCCACGGGGGCTCTGGGGCCAACGTCCTGACTTTC. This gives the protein CASSPHGGSGANVLTF.

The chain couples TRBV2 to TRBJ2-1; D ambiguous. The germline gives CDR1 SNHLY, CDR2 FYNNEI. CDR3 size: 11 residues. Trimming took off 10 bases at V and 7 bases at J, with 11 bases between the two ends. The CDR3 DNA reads TGTGCCAACCCTGAGTCTAATGAGCAGTTCTTC. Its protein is CANPESNEQFF. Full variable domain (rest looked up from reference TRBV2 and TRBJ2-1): EPEVTQTPSHQVTQMGQEVILRCVPISNHLYFYWYRQILGQKVEFLVSFYNNEISEKSEIFDDQFSVERPDGSNFTLKIRSTKLEDSAMYFCANPESNEQFFGPGTRLTVL.

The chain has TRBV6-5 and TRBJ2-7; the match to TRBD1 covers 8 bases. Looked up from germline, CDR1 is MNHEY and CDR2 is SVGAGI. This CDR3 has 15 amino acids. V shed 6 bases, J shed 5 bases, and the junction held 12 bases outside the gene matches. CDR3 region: CASSEDRASPNEQYF. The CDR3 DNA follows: TGTGCCAGCAGCGAGGACAGGGCCTCTCCTAACGAGCAGTACTTC.

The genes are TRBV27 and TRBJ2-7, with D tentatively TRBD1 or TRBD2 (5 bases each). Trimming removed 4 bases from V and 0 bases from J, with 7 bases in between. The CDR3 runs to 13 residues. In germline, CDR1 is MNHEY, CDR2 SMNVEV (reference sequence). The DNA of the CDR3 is TGTGCCAGCAGTTGGGGGACCTCCTACGAGCAGTACTTC. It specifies CASSWGTSYEQYF.

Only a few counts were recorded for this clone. Here the CDR3 DNA reads TGTGCCACCCGTGGAACTGCGAACACCGGGGAGCTGTTTTTT. Its translation: CATRGTANTGELFF. The chain links TRBV24-1 to TRBJ2-2; D is unresolved. Germline V gene data show CDR1 as KGHDR and CDR2 as SFDVKD. Between the trimmed V and J ends, which lost 9 bases and 0 bases, there was a span of 10 bases. The CDR3 has 14 amino acids.

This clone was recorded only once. CDR3 nucleotide sequence: TGTGCCAGCAGCCACGGGCTGAGGGAGACCCAGTACTTC. This gives the protein CASSHGLRETQYF. V and J are TRBV7-8 and TRBJ2-5; no definite D call. Germline loops: CDR1 SGHVS, CDR2 FQNEAQ. Between the trimmed V and J ends, which lost 5 bases and 5 bases, there was a span of 12 bases. This CDR3 is built from 13 residues.

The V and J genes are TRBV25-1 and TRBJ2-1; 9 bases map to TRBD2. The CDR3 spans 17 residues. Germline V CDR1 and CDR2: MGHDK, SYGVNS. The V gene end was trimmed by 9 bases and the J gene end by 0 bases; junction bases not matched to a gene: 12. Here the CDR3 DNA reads TGTGCCAGTGACCGGGCTAGCGGGGAAGTCTCCTACAATGAGCAGTTCTTC. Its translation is CASDRASGEVSYNEQFF.

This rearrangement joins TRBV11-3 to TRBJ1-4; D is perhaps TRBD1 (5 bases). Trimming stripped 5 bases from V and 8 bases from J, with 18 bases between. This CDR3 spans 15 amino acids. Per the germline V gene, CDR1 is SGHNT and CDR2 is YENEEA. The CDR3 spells CASSPRWRGGEKLFF. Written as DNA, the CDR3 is TGTGCCAGCAGCCCCCGGTGGAGGGGAGGAGAAAAACTGTTTTTT.

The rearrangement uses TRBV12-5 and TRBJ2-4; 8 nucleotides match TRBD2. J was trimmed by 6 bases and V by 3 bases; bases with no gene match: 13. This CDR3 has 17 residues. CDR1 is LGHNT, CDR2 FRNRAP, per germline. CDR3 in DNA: TGTGCTAGTGGTTTCGGGGAGGTAGCGGGGACCTCAAACATTCAGTACTTC. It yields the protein CASGFGEVAGTSNIQYF. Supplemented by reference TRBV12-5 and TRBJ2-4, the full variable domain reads DARVTQTPRHKVTEMGQEVTMRCQPILGHNTVFWYRQTMMQGLELLAYFRNRAPLDDSGMPKDRFSAEMPDATLATLKIQPSEPRDSAVYFCASGFGEVAGTSNIQYFGAGTRLSVL.